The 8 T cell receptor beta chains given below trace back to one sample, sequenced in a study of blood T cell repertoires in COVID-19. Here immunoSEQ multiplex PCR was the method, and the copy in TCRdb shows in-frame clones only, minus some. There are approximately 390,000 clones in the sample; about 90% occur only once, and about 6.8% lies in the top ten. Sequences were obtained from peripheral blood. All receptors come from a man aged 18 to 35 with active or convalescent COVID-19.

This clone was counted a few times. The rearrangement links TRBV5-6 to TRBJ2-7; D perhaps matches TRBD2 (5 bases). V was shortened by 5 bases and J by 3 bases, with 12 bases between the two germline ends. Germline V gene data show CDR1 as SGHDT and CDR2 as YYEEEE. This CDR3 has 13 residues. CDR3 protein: CASSRGQNYEQYF. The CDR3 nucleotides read TGTGCCAGCAGTCGAGGGCAGAACTACGAGCAGTACTTC.

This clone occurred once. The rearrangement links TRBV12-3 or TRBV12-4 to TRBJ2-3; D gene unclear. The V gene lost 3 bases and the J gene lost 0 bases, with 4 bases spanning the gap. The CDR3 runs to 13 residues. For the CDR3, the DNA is TGTGCCAGCAGTTTTCTAAGCACAGATACGCAGTATTTT. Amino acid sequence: CASSFLSTDTQYF.

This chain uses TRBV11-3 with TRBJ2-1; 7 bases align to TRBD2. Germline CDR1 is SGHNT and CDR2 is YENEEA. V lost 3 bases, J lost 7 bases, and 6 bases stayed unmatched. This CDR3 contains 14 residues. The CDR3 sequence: CASSFGGSLNEQFF. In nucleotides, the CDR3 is TGTGCCAGCAGCTTCGGCGGGAGTTTAAATGAGCAGTTCTTC.

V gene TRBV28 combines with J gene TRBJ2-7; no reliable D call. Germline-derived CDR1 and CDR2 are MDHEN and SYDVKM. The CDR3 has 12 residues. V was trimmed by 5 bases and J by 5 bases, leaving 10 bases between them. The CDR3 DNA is TGTGCCAGCAGTCTCGAGCAGGACGAGCAGTACTTC. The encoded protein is CASSLEQDEQYF.

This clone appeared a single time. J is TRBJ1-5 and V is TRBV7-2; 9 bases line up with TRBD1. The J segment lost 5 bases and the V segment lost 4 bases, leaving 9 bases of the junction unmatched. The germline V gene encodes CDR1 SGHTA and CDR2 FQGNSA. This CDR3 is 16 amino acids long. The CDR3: CASSSFNRGLYQPQHF. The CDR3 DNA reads TGTGCCAGCAGCTCTTTTAACAGGGGGCTATATCAGCCCCAGCATTTT.

In DNA, the CDR3 is TGCAGTGCTAGTCACGGGGAGCTGTTTTTT. Encoded protein: CSASHGELFF. The chain employs TRBV20-1 and TRBJ2-2; D is ambiguous. This CDR3 has 10 residues. CDR1 is DFQATT, CDR2 SNEGSKA, per germline (reference sequence). Trimming removed 3 bases at V and 7 bases at J, with 3 bases between.

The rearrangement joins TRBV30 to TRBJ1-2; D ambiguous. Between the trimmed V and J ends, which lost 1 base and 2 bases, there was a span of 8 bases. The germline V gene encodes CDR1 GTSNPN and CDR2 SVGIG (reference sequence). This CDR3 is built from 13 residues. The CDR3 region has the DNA TGTGCCTGGAGTGCCGGACTGAACTATGGCTACACCTTC. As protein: CAWSAGLNYGYTF.

For the CDR3, the DNA is TGTGCCAGCAGCTTAATTGCGGGGCGTCAGGATGAGCAGTTCTTC. Translated, it gives CASSLIAGRQDEQFF. This chain uses TRBV7-3 with TRBJ2-1; a weak D match, TRBD2 (6 bases). Germline CDR1 is SGHTA and CDR2 is FQGTGA. V was trimmed by 1 base and J by 8 bases, leaving 15 bases between them. The CDR3 consists of 15 residues.